These T cell receptor beta chains were read from a single sample in a study of long-term antiretroviral therapy in people with HIV. TCRdb keeps only in-frame clones here, not all; method: immunoSEQ multiplex PCR. The profile shows fewer than 55,000 clones, about 95% of them singletons. The source was unsorted PBMCs, collected 3.7 years after starting antiretroviral therapy. The receptors derive from a woman between 50 and 59 years old with HIV. Each CDR3 is given with its conserved first and last residue. A D gene is named only where the DNA matches it firmly. Some rows have no size entry. The others give once, few or many, or a class for an expanded clone.

clone_size	v_call	j_call	d_call	cdr3_aa	cdr3_nt
-	TRBV6-4	TRBJ1-1	-	CASSDSTRGIPGDTEAFF	TGTGCCAGCAGTGACTCTACACGAGGTATACCTGGGGACACTGAAGCTTTCTTT
-	TRBV7-3	TRBJ2-7	-	CASSQQEVTEQYF	TGTGCCAGCAGCCAACAAGAGGTCACCGAGCAGTACTTC
-	TRBV6-6	TRBJ2-3	-	CASRSGGGGDTQYF	TGTGCCAGCAGATCGGGAGGGGGCGGGGATACGCAGTATTTT
-	TRBV15	TRBJ1-2	-	CATSRDLGQEDGYTF	TGTGCCACCAGCAGAGATCTGGGACAAGAGGATGGCTACACCTTC
-	TRBV5-1	TRBJ2-5	-	CASSPGSTAPGEGQYF	TGCGCCAGCAGCCCAGGCTCCACGGCCCCGGGTGAGGGCCAGTACTTC
few	TRBV11-2	TRBJ2-7	-	CASSPSSYEQYF	TGTGCCAGCAGCCCGAGCTCCTACGAGCAGTACTTC
-	TRBV6-4	TRBJ1-5	-	CASSDFGGQPQHF	TGTGCCAGCAGTGACTTTGGTGGGCAGCCCCAGCATTTT
-	TRBV19	TRBJ2-1	TRBD2	CASSIRLAGIYNEQFF	TGTGCCAGTAGTATCAGGCTAGCGGGGATCTACAATGAGCAGTTCTTC
-	TRBV25-1	TRBJ2-5	TRBD2	CASSEFRLAGGQETQYF	TGTGCCAGCAGTGAATTTCGGCTAGCGGGGGGACAAGAGACCCAGTACTTC
-	TRBV29-1	TRBJ2-2	TRBD1	CSVGPGQGATGELFF	TGCAGCGTCGGACCGGGACAGGGGGCCACCGGGGAGCTGTTTTTT
-	TRBV11-2	TRBJ1-3	-	CASSLAQGFTGNTIYF	TGTGCCAGCAGCTTAGCCCAGGGTTTTACTGGAAACACCATATATTTT
-	TRBV29-1	TRBJ2-1	TRBD1	CSVEESRGRNEQFF	TGCAGCGTTGAAGAATCCAGGGGGCGAAATGAGCAGTTCTTC
-	TRBV10-1	TRBJ2-5	-	CASSEGTTGRETQYF	TGCGCCAGCAGTGAGGGGACCACAGGGAGAGAGACCCAGTACTTC
few	TRBV9	TRBJ2-5	-	CASSSTGALAETQYF	TGTGCCAGCAGCTCAACGGGGGCGCTTGCGGAGACCCAGTACTTC
-	TRBV5-5	TRBJ2-7	-	CASSQKLGAYEQYF	TGTGCCAGCAGCCAAAAGTTGGGGGCATACGAGCAGTACTTC
-	TRBV5-5	TRBJ2-1	-	CASSLLLGSGEQFF	TGTGCCAGCAGCCTATTACTTGGGAGCGGTGAGCAGTTCTTC
-	TRBV30	TRBJ1-4	-	CAWSSNRVWDEKLFF	TGTGCCTGGAGTTCAAACAGGGTGTGGGATGAAAAACTGTTTTTT
-	TRBV5-1	TRBJ2-1	TRBD2	CASSLTGTSSYNEQFF	TGCGCCAGCAGTCTAACCGGGACTAGCTCCTACAATGAGCAGTTCTTC
-	TRBV6-4	TRBJ2-1	-	CASSEGQDNEQFF	TGTGCCAGCAGTGAAGGGCAAGACAATGAGCAGTTCTTC
-	TRBV7-9	TRBJ2-3	-	CATQGAGSTDTQYF	TGTGCCACTCAGGGAGCAGGTAGCACAGATACGCAGTATTTT
-	TRBV6-1	TRBJ2-7	TRBD1	CASTQGQVYEQYF	TGTGCCAGCACTCAGGGACAGGTCTACGAGCAGTACTTC
-	TRBV11-1	TRBJ2-1	TRBD2	CASSQRGGSYNEQFF	TGTGCCAGCAGCCAGCGGGGGGGATCCTACAATGAGCAGTTCTTC
-	TRBV27	TRBJ1-3	-	CASSFSAGNTIYF	TGTGCCAGCAGTTTTTCGGCAGGAAACACCATATATTTT
-	TRBV15	TRBJ1-1	-	CATSGFRQELMNTEAFF	TGTGCCACCAGCGGATTTAGACAGGAACTCATGAACACTGAAGCTTTCTTT
-	TRBV7-9	TRBJ2-5	TRBD2	CASSPPSHGGGKETQYF	TGTGCCAGCAGCCCCCCCTCCCACGGGGGGGGAAAAGAGACCCAGTACTTC
-	TRBV7-9	TRBJ1-1	-	CASSLVLRDGTEAFF	TGTGCCAGCAGCTTAGTCTTACGTGACGGCACTGAAGCTTTCTTT
-	TRBV10-3	TRBJ2-5	TRBD1	CAMRQGLQETQYF	TGTGCCATGAGACAGGGGTTACAAGAGACCCAGTACTTC
-	TRBV7-3	TRBJ1-2	TRBD1	CASSEQGAGYGYTF	TGTGCCAGCAGCGAACAGGGGGCGGGGTATGGCTACACCTTC
-	TRBV6-5	TRBJ1-6	-	CASSSGQRNSPLHF	TGTGCCAGCAGTTCAGGACAGAGAAATTCACCCCTCCACTTT
-	TRBV7-2	TRBJ2-1	-	CASSLRSHEQFF	TGTGCCAGCAGCCTTAGGTCCCATGAGCAGTTCTTC
-	TRBV19	TRBJ2-2	-	CASMRVSGELFF	TGTGCCAGTATGAGGGTTTCCGGGGAGCTGTTTTTT
-	TRBV4-1	TRBJ1-5	-	CASSQDLPKSQPQHF	TGCGCCAGCAGCCAAGATCTCCCGAAGAGCCAGCCCCAGCATTTT
once	TRBV6-6	TRBJ1-1	TRBD1	CAGQGWGNTEAFF	TGTGCCGGACAGGGGTGGGGGAACACTGAAGCTTTCTTT
-	TRBV6-1	TRBJ2-3	-	CASSEFLGAVGTDTQYF	TGTGCCAGCAGTGAATTCCTAGGGGCGGTAGGGACAGATACGCAGTATTTT
-	TRBV27	TRBJ1-6	-	CASSLVREGNSPLHF	TGTGCCAGCAGTTTGGTCCGGGAAGGGAATTCACCCCTCCACTTT
-	TRBV19	TRBJ2-1	TRBD2	CASSILAGGVYEQFF	TGTGCCAGTAGTATACTAGCGGGGGGGGTGTATGAGCAGTTCTTC
-	TRBV7-8	TRBJ1-1	TRBD1	CASSFQGQGQVNTEAFF	TGTGCCAGCAGCTTCCAGGGACAGGGTCAAGTGAACACTGAAGCTTTCTTT
-	TRBV6-5	TRBJ1-3	-	CASSYSEGSGNTIYF	TGTGCCAGCAGTTACTCCGAGGGTTCAGGAAACACCATATATTTT
-	TRBV7-2	TRBJ2-7	TRBD1	CASSKDRGSDEQYF	TGTGCCAGCAGCAAAGACAGGGGTAGCGACGAGCAGTACTTC
-	TRBV6-6	TRBJ1-5	-	CASSGGSSNQPQHF	TGTGCCAGCAGCGGCGGTTCGTCCAATCAGCCCCAGCATTTT
once	TRBV15	TRBJ2-3	-	CATSRDPDTQYF	TGTGCCACCAGCAGAGATCCAGATACGCAGTATTTT
-	TRBV30	TRBJ1-5	TRBD1	CAWAGGAGQPQHF	TGTGCCTGGGCAGGGGGCGCAGGCCAGCCCCAGCATTTT
once	TRBV10-1	TRBJ2-4	TRBD1	CASSDEGGQGESYAKNIQYF	TGCGCCAGCAGTGACGAGGGGGGACAGGGGGAAAGTTACGCCAAAAACATTCAGTACTTC
-	TRBV7-6	TRBJ1-1	-	CASSLVGGIDTEAFF	TGTGCCAGCAGCTTAGTCGGGGGGATCGACACTGAAGCTTTCTTT
-	TRBV30	TRBJ1-5	-	CAWRVGSGGLSNQPQHF	TGTGCCTGGAGGGTAGGGTCCGGGGGATTGAGCAATCAGCCCCAGCATTTT
-	TRBV5-4	TRBJ2-3	-	CASSLGGKGTDTQYF	TGTGCCAGCAGCTTGGGGGGTAAGGGAACAGATACGCAGTATTTT